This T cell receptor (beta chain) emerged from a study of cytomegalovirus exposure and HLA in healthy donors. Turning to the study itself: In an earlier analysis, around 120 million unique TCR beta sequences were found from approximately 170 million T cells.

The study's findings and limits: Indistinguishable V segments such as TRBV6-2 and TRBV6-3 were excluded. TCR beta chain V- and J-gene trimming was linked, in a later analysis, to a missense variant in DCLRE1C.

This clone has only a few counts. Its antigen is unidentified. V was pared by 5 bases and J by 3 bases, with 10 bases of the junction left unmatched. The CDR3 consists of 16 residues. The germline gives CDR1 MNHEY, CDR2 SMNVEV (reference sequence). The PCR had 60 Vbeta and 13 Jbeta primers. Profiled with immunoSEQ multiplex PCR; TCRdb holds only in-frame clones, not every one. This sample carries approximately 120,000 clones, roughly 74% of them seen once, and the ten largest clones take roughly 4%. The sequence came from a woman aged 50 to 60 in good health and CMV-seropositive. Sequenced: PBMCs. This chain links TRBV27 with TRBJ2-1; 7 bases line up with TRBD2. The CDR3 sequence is CASSPDSSGGYNEQFF. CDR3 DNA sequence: TGTGCCAGCAGTCCTGATTCTAGCGGAGGCTACAATGAGCAGTTCTTC.